One sample yielded the 17 T cell receptor beta chains listed below, sequenced in a study of T-cell memory formation after mild COVID-19. Via MiXCR, TCRdb re-called the 5' RACE reads, giving one row per CDR3 protein. The table lists about 170,000 distinct CDR3 sequences, 13% of them singletons. The sequenced sample was PBMCs or a T cell subset sorted from them (not recorded which). The source of these receptors is a man aged 18-30 years who had mild COVID-19 (a few samples of this study predate the infection). Cell type and time point are not known.

The chain couples TRBV4-2 to TRBJ1-1; D is unclear. This CDR3 region has 14 residues. The V gene lost 0 bases and the J gene lost 6 bases, with 11 bases spanning the gap. Germline lookup yields CDR1 LGHNA and CDR2 YNFKEQ. The CDR3 protein is CASSQDRASAEAFF. The CDR3, as DNA: TGTGCCAGCAGCCAAGATCGGGCGTCCGCTGAAGCTTTCTTT.

The chain links TRBV28 to TRBJ1-6; TRBD1 matches 7 bases. This CDR3 comprises 13 residues. V lost 6 bases and J lost 11; bases outside the gene matches: 7. Germline CDR1 MDHEN, CDR2 SYDVKM. In DNA form, the CDR3 reads TGTGCCAGCAGGCCCAACAGGGGCACACCCCTCCACTTT. Translation: CASRPNRGTPLHF.

The V gene is TRBV6-2 or TRBV6-3, the J gene TRBJ2-5; TRBD1 is a possible D gene (6 bases). The germline V and J ends were trimmed by 7 bases and 5 bases, with 17 bases remaining between them. CDR1 and CDR2 from the germline V gene are MNHEY and SVGEGT. The CDR3 runs 14 residues. The CDR3 spells CASNPLQGQETQYF. Written as DNA, the CDR3 is TGTGCCAGCAACCCCCTTCAGGGGCAGGAGACCCAGTACTTC.

The chain carries TRBV15 and TRBJ2-7; D remains unclear. V lost 8 bases and J lost 0, with 17 bases in between. The CDR3 covers 15 residues. CDR1 is LNHNV and CDR2 is YYDKDF in the germline V gene (reference sequence). The CDR3 region is CATRLRRKHSYEQYV. CDR3 nucleotide sequence: TGTGCCACCCGACTTAGGCGGAAACACTCCTACGAGCAGTACGTC.

This clonotype showed up just a few times. The rearrangement links TRBV9 to TRBJ1-2, with a weak D call TRBD1 (5 bases). The CDR3 runs to 12 residues. The V gene lost 0 bases and the J gene lost 8 bases, with 8 bases spanning the gap. Germline assignment: CDR1 SGDLS and CDR2 YYNGEE. The CDR3 DNA reads TGTGCCAGCAGCGTAGGGACAACGGGCTACACCTTC. Translating it yields CASSVGTTGYTF.

The rearrangement links TRBV12-3 or TRBV12-4 to TRBJ2-1; D gene uncertain. The V end lost 4 bases, the J end lost 4 bases, and 8 bases lay between the germline ends. This CDR3 has 13 residues. The CDR3 spells CASSSGRYNEQFF. The CDR3 coding sequence is TGTGCCAGCAGTTCCGGACGGTACAATGAGCAGTTCTTC.

The chain carries TRBV6-5 and TRBJ2-5, with 11 bases identical to TRBD2. V lost 4 bases and J lost 2; bases outside the gene matches: 3. CDR3 length equals 15 residues. The germline V gene has CDR1 MNHEY and CDR2 SVGAGI. The DNA for the CDR3 is TGTGCCAGCAGTTTAGCGGGGGGGGGACAAGAGACCCAGTACTTC. Protein product: CASSLAGGGQETQYF.

This rearrangement joins TRBV12-3 or TRBV12-4 to TRBJ1-6, with D possibly matching TRBD1 (5 bases). Trimming left V 6 bases short and J 7 bases short, with 13 bases between. This CDR3 is 14 amino acids long. The CDR3 nucleotides are TGTGCCAGCAGCCCGGGGGGAAGCAATTCACCCCTCCACTTT. Translated, it gives CASSPGGSNSPLHF.

V gene TRBV5-5 combines with J gene TRBJ2-1; 10 positions match TRBD1. CDR1 SGHKS and CDR2 YYEKEE come from the germline V gene (reference sequence). V gave up 4 bases and J gave up 7 bases; unmatched junction bases: 5. CDR3 size: 14 residues. For the CDR3, the DNA is TGTGCCAGCAGCCTGACAGGGGGCTGGAATGAGCAGTTCTTC. Translating it yields CASSLTGGWNEQFF.

The chain recombines TRBV5-6 with TRBJ1-2; possible D gene TRBD1, 6 bases. Trimming cost V 1 base and J 4 bases, with 14 bases left between them. CDR1 is SGHDT, CDR2 YYEEEE, per germline. This CDR3 region has 15 residues. CDR3 nucleotide sequence: TGTGCCAGCAGCTTGCCAAACGACAGGACCTATGGCTACACCTTC. This sequence encodes CASSLPNDRTYGYTF. Based on the CDR3 plus reference TRBV5-6 and TRBJ1-2, the full variable domain is DAGVTQSPTHLIKTRGQQVTLRCSPKSGHDTVSWYQQALGQGPQFIFQYYEEEERQRGNFPDRFSGHQFPNYSSELNVNALLLGDSALYLCASSLPNDRTYGYTFGSGTRLTVV.

V is TRBV6-5 and J is TRBJ2-1; 8 bases are a match to TRBD1. V lost 8 bases, J lost 8 bases, and 11 bases stayed unmatched. Germline values: CDR1 MNHEY, CDR2 SVGAGI. The CDR3 runs 14 residues. The CDR3 protein is CASRIGRGRDEQFF. CDR3 DNA: TGTGCCAGCCGAATAGGCAGGGGGCGGGATGAGCAGTTCTTC.

The gene calls are TRBV20-1 and TRBJ1-5, with a tentative D call TRBD1 (6 bases). Germline values: CDR1 DFQATT, CDR2 SNEGSKA (reference sequence). V gave up 5 bases and J gave up 2 bases, with 13 bases separating them. The CDR3 has 14 residues. The CDR3 DNA reads TGCAGTGCTGCAAAACAGGGTGGCAATCAGCCCCAGCATTTT. Its protein is CSAAKQGGNQPQHF.

The chain employs TRBV5-1 and TRBJ2-1; tentatively, D is TRBD1 (6 bases). Trimming took off 4 bases at V and 0 bases at J, with 11 bases between the two ends. CDR1 is SGHRS and CDR2 is YFSETQ in the germline V gene. The CDR3 has 15 residues. The CDR3 DNA is TGCGCCAGCAGCATCCAAGGGGGCTCCTACAATGAGCAGTTCTTC. Protein sequence: CASSIQGGSYNEQFF.

This clonotype was observed a handful of times. The chain couples TRBV2 to TRBJ2-1; D unresolved. Trimming cost V 0 bases and J 10 bases, with 13 bases left between them. The CDR3 spans 14 residues. The germline CDR1 and CDR2 sequences are SNHLY and FYNNEI. CDR3: CASSEAVRGGEQFF. The CDR3 DNA is TGTGCCAGCAGTGAAGCTGTGAGAGGTGGGGAGCAGTTCTTC.

The DNA for the CDR3 is TGTGCCAGCAGCCTCCTCCACGGAGGGATGGGGGAGACCCAGTACTTC. Translated, it gives CASSLLHGGMGETQYF. The chain combines TRBV4-2 with TRBJ2-5; D perhaps matches TRBD2 (6 bases). Germline lookup yields CDR1 LGHNA and CDR2 YNFKEQ. There are 16 residues in the CDR3. V gave up 4 bases and J gave up 5 bases, with 20 bases separating them.

The J gene is TRBJ2-2, the V gene TRBV3-1, with TRBD1 as a possible D gene (6 bases). Germline lookup yields CDR1 LGHDT and CDR2 YNNKEL (reference sequence). Trimming removed 4 bases from V and 1 base from J, with 7 bases in between. The CDR3 covers 14 residues. DNA for the CDR3: TGTGCCAGCAGCCGGACAGAGAACACCGGGGAGCTGTTTTTT. It translates to CASSRTENTGELFF.

This clonotype was counted only a few times. The chain recombines TRBV7-9 with TRBJ1-2; D is uncertain. This CDR3 has 12 amino acids. V was cut by 5 bases and J by 8 bases, with 12 bases left in between. Germline V gene lookup returns CDR1 SEHNR and CDR2 FQNEAQ (reference sequence). This CDR3 is CASSPGSDGYTF. The DNA of the CDR3 is TGTGCCAGCAGCCCAGGATCAGACGGCTACACCTTC.